This T cell receptor (beta chain) came from a study of cytomegalovirus exposure and HLA in healthy donors. This CDR3 is built from 16 residues. Germline CDR1 and CDR2: LNHDA and SQIVND (reference sequence). With 6 bases clipped from V and 1 base from J, the junction kept 10 bases outside the gene matches. Each donor's status was that of a healthy bone marrow donor. With 60 Vbeta and 13 Jbeta primers, the PCR was carried out. Clones were read by immunoSEQ multiplex PCR, and TCRdb kept only the in-frame ones, dropping some. This repertoire shows 93,000 or so clones, roughly 66% found once; its top ten account for less than 3.5%. As regards this clone: Antigen: not known.

Study results and caveats: Presence/absence analyses assumed roughly uniform sequencing depth across donors. It was reported that TCR beta sequences correctly inferred the HLA-A and HLA-B alleles for most subjects. Immune exposure information comprised only CMV serostatus.

This sequence was found in a woman aged 50 to 60 in good health and CMV-seronegative. Material: PBMCs. The chain is built from TRBV19 and TRBJ2-3, with 7 nucleotides matching TRBD1. CDR3 residues: CASRDLRGLGTDTQYF. For the CDR3, the DNA is TGTGCCAGTAGGGATCTCAGGGGGTTAGGCACAGATACGCAGTATTTT.